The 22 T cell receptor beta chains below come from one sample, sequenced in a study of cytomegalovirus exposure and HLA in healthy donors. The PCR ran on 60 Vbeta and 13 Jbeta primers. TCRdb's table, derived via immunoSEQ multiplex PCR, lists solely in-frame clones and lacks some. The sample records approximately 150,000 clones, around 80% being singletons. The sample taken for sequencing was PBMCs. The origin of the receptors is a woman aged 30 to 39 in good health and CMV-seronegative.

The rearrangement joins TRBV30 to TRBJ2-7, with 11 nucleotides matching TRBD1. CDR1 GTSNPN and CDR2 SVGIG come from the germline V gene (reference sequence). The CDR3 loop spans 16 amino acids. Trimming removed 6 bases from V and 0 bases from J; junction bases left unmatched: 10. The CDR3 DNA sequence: TGTGCCTGTCACGGACAGGGGGCAACGTCCTCCTACGAGCAGTACTTC. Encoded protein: CACHGQGATSSYEQYF. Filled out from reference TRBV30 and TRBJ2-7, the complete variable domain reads SQTIHQWPATLVQPVGSPLSLECTVEGTSNPNLYWYRQAAGRGLQLLFYSVGIGQISSEVPQNLSASRPQDRQFILSSKKLLLSDSGFYLCACHGQGATSSYEQYFGPGTRLTVT.

CDR3 nucleotides: TGTGCCAGTCTATCAACCGGGACAGGGGGCTTCGGGGAGCTGTTTTTT. Translating it yields CASLSTGTGGFGELFF. The chain is built from TRBV25-1 and TRBJ2-2; 12 nucleotides line up with TRBD1. This CDR3 has 16 amino acids. The V and J ends lost 9 bases and 7 bases, in that order; junction bases with no gene match: 12. The germline V gene has CDR1 MGHDK and CDR2 SYGVNS.

The CDR3 region has the DNA TGTGCCAGCAGATCCGACATGTTCTCCTACGAGCAGTACTTC. This translates into CASRSDMFSYEQYF. V gene TRBV5-4 combines with J gene TRBJ2-7; D is unclear. Trimming cost V 5 bases and J 0 bases, with 12 bases left between them. Germline V CDR1 and CDR2: SGHNT, YYREEE (reference sequence). The CDR3 extends over 14 amino acids.

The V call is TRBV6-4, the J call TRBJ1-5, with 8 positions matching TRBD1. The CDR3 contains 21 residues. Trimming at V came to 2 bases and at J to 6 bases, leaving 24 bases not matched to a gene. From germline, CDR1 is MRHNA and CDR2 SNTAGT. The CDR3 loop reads CASSDISQRDRGNEDVQPQHF. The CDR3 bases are TGTGCCAGCAGTGACATAAGCCAACGCGACAGGGGAAACGAAGATGTTCAGCCCCAGCATTTT.

The CDR3 nucleotides read TGTGCCAGCAGTCGGACTAGCGGGAGGACAGATACGCAGTATTTT. The encoded protein is CASSRTSGRTDTQYF. The rearrangement joins TRBV27 to TRBJ2-3; the match to TRBD2 covers 14 bases. CDR1 and CDR2 (germline): MNHEY, SMNVEV (reference sequence). The CDR3 spans 15 residues. The V gene end was trimmed by 5 bases and the J gene end by 3 bases; junction bases not matched to a gene: 1.

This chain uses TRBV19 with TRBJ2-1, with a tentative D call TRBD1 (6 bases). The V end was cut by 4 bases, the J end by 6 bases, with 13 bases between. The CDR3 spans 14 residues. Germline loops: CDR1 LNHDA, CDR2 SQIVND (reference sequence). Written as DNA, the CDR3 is TGTGCCAGTAGTACCTGGGACATCTCCAATGAGCAGTTCTTC. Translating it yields CASSTWDISNEQFF.

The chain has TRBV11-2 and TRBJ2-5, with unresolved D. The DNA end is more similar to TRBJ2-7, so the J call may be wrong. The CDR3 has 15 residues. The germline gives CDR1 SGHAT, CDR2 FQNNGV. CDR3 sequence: CASSPQQTLSYEQYF. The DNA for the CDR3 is TGTGCCAGCAGCCCTCAACAGACACTCTCCTACGAGCAGTACTTC.

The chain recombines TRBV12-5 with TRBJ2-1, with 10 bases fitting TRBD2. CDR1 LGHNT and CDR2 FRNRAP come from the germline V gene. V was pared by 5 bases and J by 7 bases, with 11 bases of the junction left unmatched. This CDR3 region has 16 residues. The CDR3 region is CASGPVTSGEYNEQFF. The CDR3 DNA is TGTGCTAGTGGTCCCGTCACTAGCGGGGAGTATAATGAGCAGTTCTTC.

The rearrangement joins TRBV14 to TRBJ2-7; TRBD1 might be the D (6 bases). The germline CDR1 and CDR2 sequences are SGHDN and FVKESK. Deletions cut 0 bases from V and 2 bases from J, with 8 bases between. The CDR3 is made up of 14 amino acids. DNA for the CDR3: TGTGCCAGCAGCCAAGATTGGGGGCCCTACGAGCAGTACTTC. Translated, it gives CASSQDWGPYEQYF.

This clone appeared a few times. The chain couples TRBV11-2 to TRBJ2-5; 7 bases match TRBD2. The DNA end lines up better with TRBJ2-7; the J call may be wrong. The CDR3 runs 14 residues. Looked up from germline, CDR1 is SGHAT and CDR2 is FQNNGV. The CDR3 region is CASSFGGSIDEQYF. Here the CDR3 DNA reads TGTGCCAGCAGCTTCGGCGGGAGTATTGACGAGCAGTACTTC.

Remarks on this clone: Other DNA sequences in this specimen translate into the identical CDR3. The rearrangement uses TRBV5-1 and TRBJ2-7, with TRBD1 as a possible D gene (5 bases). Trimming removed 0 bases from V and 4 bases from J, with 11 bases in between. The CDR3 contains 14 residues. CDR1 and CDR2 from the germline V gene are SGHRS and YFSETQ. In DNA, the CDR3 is TGCGCCAGCAGCTTGGGTCAGGGTGGGTACGAGCAGTACTTC. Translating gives CASSLGQGGYEQYF.

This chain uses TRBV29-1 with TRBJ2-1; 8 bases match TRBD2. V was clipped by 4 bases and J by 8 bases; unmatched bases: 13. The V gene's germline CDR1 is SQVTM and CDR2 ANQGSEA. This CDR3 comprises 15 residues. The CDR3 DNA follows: TGCAGCGTTGCGCCGGGACTAGTAAGTAAAGATGAGCAGTTCTTC. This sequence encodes CSVAPGLVSKDEQFF.

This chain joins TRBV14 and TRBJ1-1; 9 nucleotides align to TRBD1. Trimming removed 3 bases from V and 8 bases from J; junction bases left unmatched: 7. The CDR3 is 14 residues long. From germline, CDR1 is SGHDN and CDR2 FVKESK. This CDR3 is CASSHMTGGTEAFF. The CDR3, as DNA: TGTGCCAGCAGCCATATGACAGGGGGAACCGAAGCTTTCTTT.

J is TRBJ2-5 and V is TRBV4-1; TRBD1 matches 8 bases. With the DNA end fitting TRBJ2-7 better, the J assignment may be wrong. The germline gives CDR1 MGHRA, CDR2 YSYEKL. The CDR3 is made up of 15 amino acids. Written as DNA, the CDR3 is TGCGCCAGCAGCCAACAGCAGGGACAGGCCTACGAGCAGTACTTC. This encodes CASSQQQGQAYEQYF.

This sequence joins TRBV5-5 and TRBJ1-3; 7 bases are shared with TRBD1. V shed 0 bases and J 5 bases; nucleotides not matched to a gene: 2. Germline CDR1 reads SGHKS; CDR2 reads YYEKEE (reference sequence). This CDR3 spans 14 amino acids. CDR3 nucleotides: TGTGCCAGCAGCTTGGGACAGGGTCGAAACACCATATATTTT. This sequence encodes CASSLGQGRNTIYF.

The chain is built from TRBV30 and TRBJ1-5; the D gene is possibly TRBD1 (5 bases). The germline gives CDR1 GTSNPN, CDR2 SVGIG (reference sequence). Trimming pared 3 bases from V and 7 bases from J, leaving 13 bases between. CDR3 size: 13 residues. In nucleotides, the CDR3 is TGTGCCTGGAGCACAGGTCCTTGGCAGCCCCAGCATTTT. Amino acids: CAWSTGPWQPQHF.

CDR3 nucleotides: TGTGCCAGCAGCTCGGGACTAGCGGGAGGGCCGAGCGGGGAGCTGTTTTTT. Its protein product is CASSSGLAGGPSGELFF. The chain links TRBV7-9 to TRBJ2-2; TRBD2 aligns across 16 bases. The CDR3 spans 17 residues. CDR1 is SEHNR, CDR2 FQNEAQ, per germline (reference sequence). Losses at the gene ends were 4 bases for V and 7 bases for J; bases not matched to a gene: 6.

In DNA, the CDR3 is TGTGCCAGCAGCTTAGGGGGGGTAATTTTAGATACGCAGTATTTT. Its protein is CASSLGGVILDTQYF. The rearrangement joins TRBV11-2 to TRBJ2-3; possibly TRBD2 for D (6 bases). The CDR3 has 15 residues. V lost 1 base and J 5 bases, leaving 13 bases between the germline ends. Germline lookup yields CDR1 SGHAT and CDR2 FQNNGV.

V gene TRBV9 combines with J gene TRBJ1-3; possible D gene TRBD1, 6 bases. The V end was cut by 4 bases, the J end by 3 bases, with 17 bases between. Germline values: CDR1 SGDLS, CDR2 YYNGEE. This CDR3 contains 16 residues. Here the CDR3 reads CASSPGGHANGNTIYF. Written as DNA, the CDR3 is TGTGCCAGCAGCCCGGGGGGACATGCTAATGGAAACACCATATATTTT.

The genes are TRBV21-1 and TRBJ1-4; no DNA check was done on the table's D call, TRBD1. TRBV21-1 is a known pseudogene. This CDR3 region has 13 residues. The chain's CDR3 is CASSKAGPEKLFF. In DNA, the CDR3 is TGTGCCAGCAGCAAGGCAGGCCCTGAAAAACTGTTTTTT.

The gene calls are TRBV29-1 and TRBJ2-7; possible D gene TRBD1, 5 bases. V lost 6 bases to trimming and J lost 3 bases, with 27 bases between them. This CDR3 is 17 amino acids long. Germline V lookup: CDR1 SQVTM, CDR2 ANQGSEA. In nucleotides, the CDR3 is TGCAGCGTGGAGCACCGAACAGGCCAAGGGATCGGCTACGAGCAGTACTTC. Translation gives CSVEHRTGQGIGYEQYF.

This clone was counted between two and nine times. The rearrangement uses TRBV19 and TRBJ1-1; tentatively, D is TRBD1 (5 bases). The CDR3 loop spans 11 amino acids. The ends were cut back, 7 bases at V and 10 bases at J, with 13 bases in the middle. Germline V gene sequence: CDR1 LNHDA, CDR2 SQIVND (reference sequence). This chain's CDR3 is CASTGFLGAFF. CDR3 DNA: TGTGCCAGTACAGGGTTCCTGGGAGCTTTCTTT.